Following are 22 T cell receptor beta chains from one sample sequenced in a study of T cell responses to AZD1222 COVID-19 vaccine. Sequencing was performed with immunoSEQ multiplex PCR; in TCRdb, only in-frame clones are kept and a portion is missing. This sample yields under 150,000 clones, of which about 93% are seen a single time; about 5% belongs to the top ten. The sample consisted of peripheral blood, taken on day 0 of AZD1222 vaccination. The receptors were gathered from an adult in good health.

The rearrangement links TRBV10-3 to TRBJ2-5; D possibly corresponds to TRBD1 (6 bases). Germline assignment: CDR1 ENHRY and CDR2 SYGVKD. This CDR3 is built from 15 residues. V lost 5 bases and J lost 1, with 14 bases in between. Written as DNA, the CDR3 is TGTGCCATCAGTCCGGCAGGGGCAGGCCAAGAGACCCAGTACTTC. Translation: CAISPAGAGQETQYF.

V usage is TRBV19 and J usage is TRBJ2-3, with 9 nucleotides matching TRBD1. This CDR3 contains 13 residues. V shed 3 bases, J shed 6 bases, and the junction held 1 base outside the gene matches. Looked up from germline, CDR1 is LNHDA and CDR2 is SQIVND (reference sequence). This CDR3 is CASSIGQGDTQYF. The CDR3 nucleotides are TGTGCCAGTAGTATCGGACAGGGGGATACGCAGTATTTT.

The CDR3 DNA is TGTGCCACCAGCAGAGACAGAGGGACATTTAGCTCTGGAAACACCATATATTTT. This codes for CATSRDRGTFSSGNTIYF. The chain carries TRBV15 and TRBJ1-3; maybe TRBD1 (6 bases). The CDR3 is 18 residues long. In germline, CDR1 is LNHNV, CDR2 YYDKDF (reference sequence). Trimming removed 0 bases at V and 0 bases at J, with 15 bases between.

This chain links TRBV10-1 with TRBJ2-7; 7 nucleotides agree with TRBD2. Germline values: CDR1 WNHNN, CDR2 SYGVQD (reference sequence). The CDR3 is 17 residues long. With 1 base clipped from V and 4 bases from J, the junction kept 13 bases outside the gene matches. The CDR3 protein is CASSEYRGPREGYEQYF. CDR3 nucleotide sequence: TGCGCCAGCAGTGAGTACCGGGGACCTAGGGAGGGATACGAGCAGTACTTC.

The sample holds one count of this clone. This rearrangement joins TRBV5-1 to TRBJ2-3; 7 bases align to TRBD1. CDR3 size: 14 residues. CDR1 SGHRS and CDR2 YFSETQ come from the germline V gene. V dropped 4 bases and J dropped 12; count of bases not matched to a gene: 14. The CDR3 here is CASSRDSPAVGQYF. The CDR3 nucleotides read TGCGCCAGCAGCCGGGACAGTCCGGCCGTCGGCCAGTATTTT.

This rearrangement joins TRBV7-2 to TRBJ2-3; D not resolved. Trimming took 4 bases from V and 4 from J, leaving 9 bases between them. CDR3 size: 13 residues. In germline, CDR1 is SGHTA, CDR2 FQGNSA. CDR3 loop: CASSSRPADTQYF. The CDR3 region has the DNA TGTGCCAGCAGCTCCCGTCCAGCAGATACGCAGTATTTT.

J is TRBJ2-2 and V is TRBV6-5, with TRBD2 matching over 7 bases. This CDR3 contains 14 residues. Germline CDR1 and CDR2: MNHEY and SVGAGI. Trimming cost V 10 bases and J 0 bases; bases outside gene matches: 5. The CDR3 here is CATYGGANTGELFF. The CDR3 DNA follows: TGTGCCACCTATGGGGGGGCGAACACCGGGGAGCTGTTTTTT.

This chain links TRBV29-1 with TRBJ2-7; D not certain. CDR3 size: 12 residues. V was shortened by 4 bases and J by 3 bases, with 10 bases between the two germline ends. The V gene's germline CDR1 is SQVTM and CDR2 ANQGSEA. The CDR3 reads CSVGPGGYEQYF. The CDR3 DNA sequence: TGCAGCGTTGGCCCGGGTGGCTACGAGCAGTACTTC.

The chain joins TRBV24-1 to TRBJ2-1; D gene ambiguous. The germline V and J ends were trimmed by 3 bases and 9 bases, with 8 bases remaining between them. This CDR3 comprises 12 residues. Germline lookup yields CDR1 KGHDR and CDR2 SFDVKD. The CDR3 is CATSDRWGEQFF. The CDR3 DNA follows: TGTGCCACCAGTGATCGCTGGGGTGAGCAGTTCTTC.

The chain is built from TRBV4-3 and TRBJ2-1; TRBD2 matches 14 bases. CDR1 is LGHNA, CDR2 YSLEER, per germline. The CDR3 sequence is 18 residues long. The ends lost 1 base at V and 0 bases at J; junction bases unmatched: 2. In DNA, the CDR3 is TGCGCCAGCAGCCAAGGACTAGCGGGGGGGACCTCCTACAATGAGCAGTTCTTC. Its translation is CASSQGLAGGTSYNEQFF.

The chain combines TRBV5-1 with TRBJ2-3, with D possibly being TRBD2 (5 bases). The V gene lost 4 bases and the J gene lost 0 bases, with 12 bases spanning the gap. The CDR3 runs to 15 residues. Germline V gene sequence: CDR1 SGHRS, CDR2 YFSETQ. The CDR3 DNA follows: TGCGCCAGCAGCCCGCCGGGATATAGCACAGATACGCAGTATTTT. It encodes CASSPPGYSTDTQYF.

This clone came up once. The V and J genes are TRBV7-6 and TRBJ2-1, with D perhaps TRBD1 (5 bases). Per the germline V gene, CDR1 is SGHVS and CDR2 is FNYEAQ. The CDR3 runs 15 residues. The V and J ends lost 5 bases and 0 bases respectively, with 11 bases between them. CDR3 DNA: TGTGCCAGCAGCCCAGGACAAAACTCCTACAATGAGCAGTTCTTC. Translated: CASSPGQNSYNEQFF.

The rearrangement links TRBV12-3 or TRBV12-4 to TRBJ1-4; maybe TRBD1 (6 bases). With 7 bases removed from V and 6 bases from J, the gap between germline ends came to 12 bases. CDR3 length: 13 amino acids. The CDR3 reads CASKRGEDEKLFF. CDR3 sequence (DNA): TGTGCCAGCAAGAGGGGGGAGGATGAAAAACTGTTTTTT.

The rearrangement joins TRBV11-3 to TRBJ2-3; D is uncertain. This CDR3 spans 16 amino acids. Germline V gives CDR1 SGHNT, CDR2 YENEEA. V was cut by 1 base and J by 2 bases, with 13 bases left in between. CDR3 sequence reads: CASSLGDNAYTDTQYF. The CDR3 DNA sequence: TGTGCCAGCAGCTTAGGAGACAACGCTTACACAGATACGCAGTATTTT.

The chain carries TRBV6-1 and TRBJ1-5, with D uncertain. V lost 2 bases to trimming and J lost 1 base, with 3 bases between them. Germline V gene lookup returns CDR1 MNHNS and CDR2 SASEGT. The CDR3 is made up of 13 amino acids. This chain's CDR3 is CASSEQSNQPQHF. As DNA, the CDR3 is TGTGCCAGCAGTGAACAGAGCAATCAGCCCCAGCATTTT.

The genes are TRBV5-1 and TRBJ1-6, with D perhaps matching TRBD1 (5 bases). From germline, CDR1 is SGHRS and CDR2 YFSETQ. Trimming took off 5 bases at V and 7 bases at J, with 13 bases between the two ends. The CDR3 consists of 14 residues. This CDR3 reads CASRNGTGNSPLHF. The DNA of the CDR3 is TGCGCCAGCAGGAACGGGACGGGGAATTCACCCCTCCACTTT.

V is TRBV6-5 and J is TRBJ1-2; D unclear. The CDR3 extends over 10 amino acids. Germline CDR1 reads MNHEY; CDR2 reads SVGAGI. V was trimmed by 8 bases and J by 8 bases, leaving 9 bases between them. CDR3 bases: TGTGCCAGCGGATGGGAAGGCTACACCTTC. This gives the protein CASGWEGYTF.

This clone appeared once. The genes are TRBV2 and TRBJ2-6; no firm D call. In germline, CDR1 is SNHLY, CDR2 FYNNEI. The ends were cut back, 6 bases at V and 2 bases at J, with 14 bases in the middle. This CDR3 contains 16 residues. CDR3 nucleotide sequence: TGTGCCAGCAGACCCTACACCAGTCCTGGGGCCAACGTCCTGACTTTC. Translating gives CASRPYTSPGANVLTF. Variable domain in full (rest from reference TRBV2 and TRBJ2-6): EPEVTQTPSHQVTQMGQEVILRCVPISNHLYFYWYRQILGQKVEFLVSFYNNEISEKSEIFDDQFSVERPDGSNFTLKIRSTKLEDSAMYFCASRPYTSPGANVLTFGAGSRLTVL.

The table lists this clone with a count of one. The chain couples TRBV5-4 to TRBJ2-7; TRBD1 matches at 7 bases. The trim removed 4 bases at V and 4 bases at J, leaving 14 bases unmatched. Germline V CDR1 and CDR2: SGHNT, YYREEE (reference sequence). The CDR3 is 16 residues long. In DNA form, the CDR3 reads TGTGCCAGCAGCCTAGAACCGGGACAGAGCCTATACGAGCAGTACTTC. It specifies CASSLEPGQSLYEQYF.

V gene TRBV2 combines with J gene TRBJ1-1; 9 nucleotides agree with TRBD1. In germline, CDR1 is SNHLY, CDR2 FYNNEI. V gave up 5 bases and J gave up 6 bases; unmatched junction bases: 4. The CDR3 length is 13 residues. CDR3 DNA sequence: TGTGCCAGCAGTAAACAGGGGGCTGCTGAAGCTTTCTTT. It translates to CASSKQGAAEAFF.

This chain connects TRBV19 to TRBJ1-2, with D possibly matching TRBD1 (5 bases). CDR3 length: 14 residues. Germline V gives CDR1 LNHDA, CDR2 SQIVND (reference sequence). The V end was cut by 5 bases, the J end by 6 bases, with 16 bases between. The DNA of the CDR3 is TGTGCCAGTAGTCCGACAGCAATGAAGGATGGCTACACCTTC. Protein: CASSPTAMKDGYTF.

In its sample, this clone was seen a few times. This chain connects TRBV6-5 to TRBJ2-7, with D uncertain. The CDR3 has 11 residues. Germline CDR1 and CDR2: MNHEY and SVGAGI. V lost 8 bases and J lost 3, with 8 bases in between. CDR3 bases: TGTGCCAGCGGGCAGGACTACGAGCAGTACTTC. Its translation is CASGQDYEQYF.